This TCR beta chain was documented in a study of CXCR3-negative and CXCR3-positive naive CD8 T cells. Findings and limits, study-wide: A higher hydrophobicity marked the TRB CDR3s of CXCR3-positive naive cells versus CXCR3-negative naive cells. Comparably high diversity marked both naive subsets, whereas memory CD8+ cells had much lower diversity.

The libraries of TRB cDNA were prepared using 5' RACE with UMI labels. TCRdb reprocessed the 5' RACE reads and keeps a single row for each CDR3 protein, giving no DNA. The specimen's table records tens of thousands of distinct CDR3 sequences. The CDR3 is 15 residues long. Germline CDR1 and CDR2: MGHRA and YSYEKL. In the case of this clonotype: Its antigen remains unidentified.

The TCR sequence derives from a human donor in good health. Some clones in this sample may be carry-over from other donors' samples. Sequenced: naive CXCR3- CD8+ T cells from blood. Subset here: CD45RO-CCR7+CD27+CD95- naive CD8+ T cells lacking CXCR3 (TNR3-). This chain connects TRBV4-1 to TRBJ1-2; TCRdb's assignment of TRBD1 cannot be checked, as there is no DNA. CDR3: CASSQDRGYDYGYTF.